The 27 T cell receptor beta chains in this list originate from one sample, sequenced in a study of Tregs in tolerant kidney transplant recipients. Libraries were prepared by immunoSEQ multiplex PCR; TCRdb keeps only in-frame clonotypes and omits some of them. The sample is made up of some 2,400 clones, and the top ten hold roughly 40% of it. The nonmyeloablative bone marrow transplants came from related graft donors, with transient mixed chimerism. The sequencing used CD8+ T cells from blood (PBMCs), collected 6 months after the transplant. The receptors shown here come from a human patient who received a combined kidney and bone marrow transplant. Some T cells may be graft donor cells.

The CDR3 spells CASSLQGQPQHF. The covered CDR3 bases are TGTGCCAGCAGCTTGCAAGGGCAGCCC. The chain carries TRBV5-6 and TRBJ1-5, with D hard to call. The read gets to within 3 residues of the CDR3 end, and the germline J gene fills in the rest. V lost 1 base, J lost 7 bases, and 6 bases lay in between. The CDR3 has 12 residues. Germline CDR1 SGHDT, CDR2 YYEEEE.

On this clone: The read is 3 residues too short to cover the CDR3 end, so that end is filled in from the germline J gene. The rearrangement uses TRBV19 and TRBJ1-5, with 8 bases fitting TRBD1. V lost 6 bases, J lost 4 bases, and 8 bases stayed unmatched. The germline V gene encodes CDR1 LNHDA and CDR2 SQIVND (reference sequence). The CDR3 covers 15 residues. The part of the CDR3 DNA that was read is TGTGCCAGTAGGGTTATAGGACAGGGTAATCAGCCC. It yields the protein CASRVIGQGNQP. The CDR3 as a whole reads CASRVIGQGNQPQHF.

The chain's CDR3 is CASSSGLLSTDTQYF. The CDR3 bases that were read are TGTGCCAGCAGCTCGGGACTATTATCCACAGATACG. The J gene is TRBJ2-3, the V gene TRBV7-3; 7 bases map to TRBD2. Coverage ceases 3 residues before the CDR3 finishes, and the germline J gene fills in the end. Germline V CDR1 and CDR2: SGHTA, FQGTGA. The CDR3 is 15 residues long. The trim removed 4 bases at V and 2 bases at J, leaving 6 bases unmatched.

On this clone itself: The read terminates 3 residues ahead of where the CDR3 ends, so the germline J gene completes it. The chain is built from TRBV20-1 and TRBJ2-7; D remains ambiguous. Between the trimmed V and J ends, which lost 3 bases and 2 bases, there was a span of 11 bases. The CDR3 is 13 amino acids. CDR1 is DFQATT, CDR2 SNEGSKA, per germline (reference sequence). The CDR3 bases that were read are TGCAGTGCTAGGTCCCAGAAACCCTACGAG. Translating it yields CSARSQKPYE. Given in full, the CDR3 is CSARSQKPYEQYF.

Points on this clone: The read ends 3 residues shy of where the CDR3 ends; the end is completed using the germline J gene. The chain combines TRBV2 with TRBJ1-4; a possible D gene is TRBD1 (5 bases). Germline-derived CDR1 and CDR2 are SNHLY and FYNNEI. The CDR3 is 16 residues long. Trimming left V 5 bases short and J 7 bases short, with 20 bases between. CDR3 DNA (partial): TGTGCCAGCAGTCCCCTCCAGGTCCCGGGGGGTGAAAAA. As protein: CASSPLQVPGGEK. The entire CDR3 reads CASSPLQVPGGEKLFF.

CDR3 DNA, as far as it was read: TGTGCCAGCAGCAGCGGGAGAAGCAATCAGCCC. This encodes CASSSGRSNQP. The full CDR3 is CASSSGRSNQPQHF. This chain links TRBV11-2 with TRBJ1-5; D ambiguous. Read data end 3 residues before the CDR3 end; the end is taken from the germline J gene. Germline loops: CDR1 SGHAT, CDR2 FQNNGV. Trimming pared 5 bases from V and 1 base from J, leaving 9 bases between. This CDR3 has 14 amino acids.

The CDR3 region is CASSLEAGEGNIQYF. The sequenced CDR3 bases are TGTGCCAGCAGCTTGGAGGCAGGGGAAGGAAACATT. The chain couples TRBV5-4 to TRBJ2-4, with D possibly TRBD1 on 6 matching bases. The read stops 3 residues short of the end of the CDR3; the missing end is completed from the germline J gene. CDR1 and CDR2 (germline): SGHNT, YYREEE (reference sequence). V shed 0 bases and J shed 6 bases, with 13 bases lying between them. CDR3 length: 15 residues. The entire variable domain, with the rest obtained from reference TRBV5-4 and TRBJ2-4, is as follows: ETGVTQSPTHLIKTRGQQVTLRCSSQSGHNTVSWYQQALGQGPQFIFQYYREEENGRGNFPPRFSGLQFPNYSSELNVNALELDDSALYLCASSLEAGEGNIQYFGAGTRLSVL.

A remark on this clone: The read ends 3 residues early relative to the CDR3; the germline J gene fills the gap. The chain recombines TRBV7-2 with TRBJ2-1; 7 nucleotides align to TRBD1. J was trimmed by 2 bases and V by 0 bases; bases with no gene match: 4. CDR3 length: 16 amino acids. The germline gives CDR1 SGHTA, CDR2 FQGNSA. The CDR3 loop reads CASSLAGGSPYNEQFF. The covered CDR3 bases are TGTGCCAGCAGCTTAGCAGGGGGCAGCCCCTACAATGAG. Looking up the rest from reference TRBV7-2 and TRBJ2-1 gives the full variable domain: GAGVSQSPSNKVTEKGKDVELRCDPISGHTALYWYRQSLGQGLEFLIYFQGNSAPDKSGLPSDRFSAERTGGSVSTLTIQRTQQEDSAVYLCASSLAGGSPYNEQFFGPGTRLTVL.

Comments on this clone: Read sequence stops 3 residues before the CDR3 end, and the germline J gene provides the missing end. J is TRBJ2-3 and V is TRBV7-8, with D perhaps TRBD1 (5 bases). Germline lookup yields CDR1 SGHVS and CDR2 FQNEAQ. V lost 0 bases and J 4 bases, leaving 17 bases between the germline ends. This CDR3 has 17 residues. The CDR3: CASSLAFIGAVPDTQYF. The DNA read from the CDR3 is TGTGCCAGCAGCTTAGCTTTTATAGGGGCAGTCCCAGATACG.

Note on this clone: Read coverage stops 3 residues before the CDR3 terminus; the germline J gene supplies the remainder. The chain is built from TRBV19 and TRBJ1-1; D unclear. Germline lookup yields CDR1 LNHDA and CDR2 SQIVND (reference sequence). The CDR3 is 15 residues long. CDR3 amino acids: CASTTRHGGSYEAFF. The sequenced CDR3 bases are TGTGCCAGTACTACACGACATGGAGGGTCCTACGAG.

CDR3 sequence reads: CSAREPGQGYEQYF. Partial CDR3 DNA: TGCAGTGCTAGAGAGCCGGGACAGGGATACGAG. The J gene is TRBJ2-7, the V gene TRBV20-1, with 9 nucleotides matching TRBD1. The CDR3 end falls 3 residues outside the read, so it is completed with the germline J gene. The CDR3 spans 14 residues. In germline, CDR1 is DFQATT, CDR2 SNEGSKA (reference sequence). Trimming took 0 bases from V and 4 from J; bases not matched to a gene: 4.

On this clone: Coverage ceases 3 residues before the CDR3 finishes, and the germline J gene fills in the end. The J gene is TRBJ2-1, the V gene TRBV25-1; 7 bases are shared with TRBD1. In germline, CDR1 is MGHDK, CDR2 SYGVNS. The V gene end was trimmed by 7 bases and the J gene end by 2 bases; junction bases not matched to a gene: 8. This CDR3 has 15 residues. CDR3 DNA (partial): TGTGCCAGCAAAAACCGGGACAGTCCCTACAATGAG. This translates into CASKNRDSPYNE. The whole CDR3 region reads CASKNRDSPYNEQFF.

The CDR3 protein is CASSPGQGRYQPQHF. The CDR3 DNA, read in part, is TGTGCCAGCAGCCCGGGACAGGGGCGTTATCAGCCC. This sequence joins TRBV7-2 and TRBJ1-5, with TRBD1 matching over 10 bases. With the read ending 3 residues before the CDR3 end, the germline J gene is used to fill in that end. The germline V gene has CDR1 SGHTA and CDR2 FQGNSA. This CDR3 comprises 15 residues. Trimming removed 5 bases from V and 5 bases from J; junction bases left unmatched: 6.

A note on this clone: The read stops 3 residues short of the end of the CDR3; the missing end is completed from the germline J gene. V and J are TRBV10-3 and TRBJ2-7; no definite D call. There are 13 residues in the CDR3. The V gene's germline CDR1 is ENHRY and CDR2 SYGVKD. The germline V and J ends were trimmed by 3 bases and 3 bases, with 9 bases remaining between them. The DNA read from the CDR3 is TGTGCCATCAGTGACGGGTCCGACTACGAG. Amino acids: CAISDGSDYE. From start to end, the CDR3 is CAISDGSDYEQYF.

In regard to this clone: The read ends 3 residues shy of where the CDR3 ends; the end is completed using the germline J gene. This rearrangement joins TRBV19 to TRBJ1-1, with 7 bases fitting TRBD1. Germline CDR1 LNHDA, CDR2 SQIVND (reference sequence). This CDR3 has 14 residues. V lost 2 bases to trimming and J lost 1 base; unmatched junction nucleotides: 1. CDR3 bases read: TGTGCCAGTAGTATACGACAGGGGAACACTGAA. Translation gives CASSIRQGNTE. The whole CDR3 reads CASSIRQGNTEAFF.

On this clone: The CDR3 end falls 3 residues outside the read, so it is completed with the germline J gene. The chain employs TRBV6-1 and TRBJ2-5; either TRBD1 or TRBD2 may fit D (5 bases each). The CDR3 runs to 14 residues. Germline CDR1 MNHNS, CDR2 SASEGT. Trimming cost V 0 bases and J 7 bases, with 12 bases left between them. The CDR3 sequence: CASSEAQRGGTQYF. The sequenced part of the CDR3 DNA is TGTGCCAGCAGTGAAGCGCAGAGGGGCGGGACC.

As regards this clone: The read gets to within 3 residues of the CDR3 end, and the germline J gene fills in the rest. The chain uses TRBV20-1 and TRBJ2-1; the match to TRBD2 covers 8 bases. Germline V gene lookup returns CDR1 DFQATT and CDR2 SNEGSKA (reference sequence). The CDR3 loop spans 16 amino acids. J was trimmed by 2 bases and V by 1 base; bases with no gene match: 7. CDR3 sequence reads: CSARVSAGGTYNEQFF. Incomplete CDR3 DNA: TGCAGTGCTAGAGTATCGGCGGGAGGCACCTACAATGAG.

As to this clone: Read coverage stops 3 residues before the CDR3 terminus; the germline J gene supplies the remainder. The chain couples TRBV7-9 to TRBJ1-1, with 7 bases identical to TRBD1. Germline V gives CDR1 SEHNR, CDR2 FQNEAQ (reference sequence). With 1 base clipped from V and 4 bases from J, the junction kept 6 bases outside the gene matches. CDR3 length equals 15 residues. Here the CDR3 reads CASSLVPTGTTEAFF. CDR3 bases read: TGTGCCAGCAGCTTAGTTCCGACAGGGACCACTGAA.

On this clone: The observed sequence ends 3 residues before the CDR3 terminus, with the missing tail filled in from the germline J gene. This chain joins TRBV5-1 and TRBJ2-7, with D hard to call. This CDR3 spans 14 amino acids. With 2 bases removed from V and 2 bases from J, the gap between germline ends came to 11 bases. Germline CDR1 is SGHRS and CDR2 is YFSETQ. The CDR3 reads CASSFGGDPYEQYF. The sequenced part of the CDR3 DNA is TGCGCCAGCAGCTTTGGCGGAGACCCCTACGAG.

As concerns this clone: The read ends 3 residues shy of where the CDR3 ends; the end is completed using the germline J gene. J is TRBJ2-7 and V is TRBV29-1, with D tentatively TRBD2 (6 bases). The CDR3 length is 11 residues. CDR1 and CDR2 from the germline V gene are SQVTM and ANQGSEA. The chain's CDR3 is CSWGDSYEQYF. The sequenced part of the CDR3 DNA is TGCAGTTGGGGGGACTCCTACGAG.

This clone counts as medium-sized by frequency. The read stops 3 residues short of the end of the CDR3; the missing end is completed from the germline J gene. V gene TRBV6-2 or TRBV6-3 combines with J gene TRBJ2-3; no definite D call. Germline CDR1 MNHEY, CDR2 SVGEGT. Deletions cut 4 bases from V and 6 bases from J, with 11 bases between. This CDR3 spans 13 amino acids. CDR3 sequence reads: CASSLTVADTQYF. CDR3 DNA (partial): TGTGCCAGCAGTTTAACCGTAGCCGATACG.

Concerning this clone itself: The CDR3 end is not reached by the read, which stops 3 residues before it; the germline J gene fills it in. The chain employs TRBV20-1 and TRBJ2-1; weak D call: TRBD2 (6 bases). The CDR3 totals 13 residues. The V gene lost 7 bases and the J gene lost 2 bases, with 12 bases spanning the gap. Germline V gene lookup returns CDR1 DFQATT and CDR2 SNEGSKA (reference sequence). The CDR3 bases that were read are TGCAGTGGCAGGGCTAGCGCCTACAATGAG. It specifies CSGRASAYNE. The entire CDR3 reads CSGRASAYNEQFF.

For this clone: The read ends 3 residues before the CDR3 terminus; that terminus is restored from the germline J gene. The chain uses TRBV6-2 or TRBV6-3 and TRBJ2-2, with D tentatively TRBD2 (5 bases). CDR1 and CDR2 (germline): MNHEY, SVGEGT. The CDR3 is made up of 15 amino acids. V lost 2 bases and J lost 0, with 7 bases in between. The CDR3 loop is CASSYPGTNTGELFF. The CDR3 DNA, read in part, is TGTGCCAGCAGTTACCCGGGGACGAACACCGGGGAG.

Note on this clone: From the germline J gene comes the end of the CDR3, since the read stops 3 residues before it. This chain connects TRBV29-1 to TRBJ1-1; 7 bases align to TRBD1. V gave up 8 bases and J gave up 1 base; unmatched junction bases: 4. Germline values: CDR1 SQVTM, CDR2 ANQGSEA. The CDR3 is made up of 12 amino acids. Here the CDR3 reads CSSDRENTEAFF. The sequenced part of the CDR3 DNA is TGCAGCTCAGACAGGGAGAACACTGAA.

The covered CDR3 bases are TGCGCCAGCAGCGTTGGCTGGGGGCGCGGCGACGAG. Protein: CASSVGWGRGDE. The whole CDR3 region reads CASSVGWGRGDEQYF. This chain uses TRBV5-1 with TRBJ2-7; possible D gene TRBD1, 6 bases. The sequenced fragment ends 3 residues before the CDR3 boundary, so the rest is inferred from the germline J gene. Germline assignment: CDR1 SGHRS and CDR2 YFSETQ. This CDR3 is 15 amino acids long. With 4 bases removed from V and 5 bases from J, the gap between germline ends came to 19 bases.

About this clone itself: The read finishes 3 residues shy of the CDR3 end, and the germline J gene is used to complete it. The chain uses TRBV14 and TRBJ1-1; TRBD1 is a possible D gene (6 bases). The germline V gene has CDR1 SGHDN and CDR2 FVKESK. Trimming removed 3 bases from V and 1 base from J, with 15 bases in between. The CDR3 has 16 amino acids. The CDR3: CASSHPGQGRNTEAFF. Incomplete CDR3 DNA: TGTGCCAGCAGCCACCCCGGCCAGGGGCGGAACACTGAA.

As for this clone: The read terminates 3 residues ahead of where the CDR3 ends, so the germline J gene completes it. The J gene is TRBJ1-5, the V gene TRBV6-1; D perhaps matches TRBD1 (5 bases). Trimming shortened V by 2 bases and J by 6 bases, and 14 bases separated the two germline ends. The CDR3 runs 15 residues. Germline loops: CDR1 MNHNS, CDR2 SASEGT. CDR3 loop: CASSEIGGTGQPQHF. Partial CDR3 DNA: TGTGCCAGCAGTGAAATCGGGGGAACGGGTCAGCCC.